A single sample is the source of the 4 T cell receptor beta chains below, sequenced in a study of siplizumab effects on memory and regulatory T cells. TCRdb's table, derived via immunoSEQ multiplex PCR, lists solely in-frame clones and lacks some. The data show about 72,000 clones, 75% to 95% seen once. The sequenced sample consisted of CD8+ T cells sorted from blood. The receptors stem from a human donor in good health.

V and J are TRBV29-1 and TRBJ2-7, with TRBD1 identical over 10 bases. Germline V gives CDR1 SQVTM, CDR2 ANQGSEA. V was clipped by 7 bases and J by 0 bases; unmatched bases: 3. This CDR3 is built from 13 residues. The CDR3 sequence is CSARTGGSYEQYF. CDR3 nucleotide sequence: TGCAGCGCCAGGACAGGGGGCTCCTACGAGCAGTACTTC.

This rearrangement joins TRBV27 to TRBJ1-6, with 11 bases matching TRBD1. Germline V gene lookup returns CDR1 MNHEY and CDR2 SMNVEV (reference sequence). This CDR3 comprises 15 residues. With 5 bases clipped from V and 9 bases from J, the junction kept 6 bases outside the gene matches. CDR3 coding DNA: TGTGCCAGCAGTCTTGGGACAGGGGGAGGTTCACCCCTCCACTTT. Its translation is CASSLGTGGGSPLHF.

The chain employs TRBV19 and TRBJ2-2; unclear D gene. CDR1 and CDR2 (germline): LNHDA, SQIVND (reference sequence). The CDR3 is made up of 17 amino acids. V shed 2 bases and J shed 3 bases, with 16 bases lying between them. The CDR3 here is CASSIIWVFADTGELFF. CDR3 nucleotides: TGTGCCAGTAGTATAATTTGGGTGTTCGCAGACACCGGGGAGCTGTTTTTT.

This chain connects TRBV4-1 to TRBJ1-5; D not resolved. V was shortened by 1 base and J by 7 bases, with 5 bases between the two germline ends. Germline CDR1 and CDR2: MGHRA and YSYEKL. The CDR3 spans 12 residues. The CDR3 protein is CASSQVGQPQHF. CDR3 nucleotides: TGCGCCAGCAGCCAAGTTGGCCAGCCCCAGCATTTT.